Following are 25 T cell receptor beta chains from one sample sequenced in a study of blood T cell repertoires in COVID-19. Here immunoSEQ multiplex PCR was the method, and the copy in TCRdb shows in-frame clones only, minus some. Seen here are a few hundred thousand clones, about 81% observed once, and the top ten hold roughly 8.7%. Material for sequencing was PBMCs or T cells enriched from blood (not recorded which). These TCRs come from a man between 35 and 55 years old who had recovered from COVID-19.

This rearrangement joins TRBV5-1 to TRBJ2-7; TRBD2 aligns across 9 bases. The CDR3 is 15 residues long. Germline CDR1 is SGHRS and CDR2 is YFSETQ. The trim removed 5 bases at V and 1 base at J, leaving 7 bases unmatched. The CDR3 here is CASSESGGLSYEQYF. CDR3 DNA sequence: TGCGCCAGCAGTGAAAGCGGGGGGTTATCCTACGAGCAGTACTTC.

The J gene is TRBJ2-1, the V gene TRBV5-6; D gene unclear. CDR3 length equals 15 residues. Per germline, CDR1 SGHDT and CDR2 YYEEEE. Trimming cost V 6 bases and J 0 bases, with 13 bases left between them. DNA of the CDR3: TGTGCCAGCACCCGCTACCTGAGCTCCTACAATGAGCAGTTCTTC. Encoded protein: CASTRYLSSYNEQFF.

V and J are TRBV9 and TRBJ1-1; possible D gene TRBD1, 5 bases. Trimming removed 0 bases from V and 10 bases from J, with 19 bases in between. The CDR3 sequence is 15 residues long. Germline V lookup: CDR1 SGDLS, CDR2 YYNGEE. The DNA of the CDR3 is TGTGCCAGCAGCGTAGTCGTCGGGACTGACGGGAGAGCTTTCTTT. This codes for CASSVVVGTDGRAFF.

This clone was detected only a few times. This chain connects TRBV30 to TRBJ1-5, with unresolved D. CDR1 and CDR2 from the germline V gene are GTSNPN and SVGIG (reference sequence). The ends were cut back, 4 bases at V and 4 bases at J, with 11 bases in the middle. The CDR3 totals 13 residues. The CDR3 DNA reads as TGTGCCTGGAATCTCGGGTTGAATCAGCCCCAGCATTTT. Amino acid sequence: CAWNLGLNQPQHF. Looking up the rest from reference TRBV30 and TRBJ1-5 gives the full variable domain: SQTIHQWPATLVQPVGSPLSLECTVEGTSNPNLYWYRQAAGRGLQLLFYSVGIGQISSEVPQNLSASRPQDRQFILSSKKLLLSDSGFYLCAWNLGLNQPQHFGDGTRLSIL.

The chain is built from TRBV5-1 and TRBJ2-1; the D is unclear. The V end lost 1 base, the J end lost 8 bases, and 13 bases lay between the germline ends. Per germline, CDR1 SGHRS and CDR2 YFSETQ. This CDR3 spans 14 amino acids. Written as DNA, the CDR3 is TGCGCCAGCAGCTTGAGGAATGCGGCGGATGAGCAGTTCTTC. The encoded protein is CASSLRNAADEQFF. Drawing the rest from reference TRBV5-1 and TRBJ2-1, the complete variable domain is KAGVTQTPRYLIKTRGQQVTLSCSPISGHRSVSWYQQTPGQGLQFLFEYFSETQRNKGNFPGRFSGRQFSNSRSEMNVSTLELGDSALYLCASSLRNAADEQFFGPGTRLTVL.

V gene TRBV27 combines with J gene TRBJ1-2; no firm D call. Trimming removed 3 bases from V and 0 bases from J, with 5 bases in between. The CDR3 has 13 amino acids. Germline loops: CDR1 MNHEY, CDR2 SMNVEV (reference sequence). The CDR3 nucleotides are TGTGCCAGCAGTTTCCGGGCTAACTATGGCTACACCTTC. Its translation is CASSFRANYGYTF.

This chain uses TRBV6-5 with TRBJ2-7, with 11 positions matching TRBD2. V shed 0 bases and J 4 bases; nucleotides not matched to a gene: 2. This CDR3 region has 15 residues. In germline, CDR1 is MNHEY, CDR2 SVGAGI. CDR3 in amino acids: CASSYSGTSGYEQYF. DNA for the CDR3: TGTGCCAGCAGTTACTCCGGGACTAGCGGTTACGAGCAGTACTTC.

This clone was observed a few times. The chain has TRBV27 and TRBJ1-1; a possible D gene is TRBD1 (5 bases). V lost 7 bases and J 4 bases, leaving 19 bases between the germline ends. This CDR3 region has 15 residues. CDR1 and CDR2 (germline): MNHEY, SMNVEV (reference sequence). Here the CDR3 reads CASKGSGGGPTEAFF. CDR3 in DNA: TGTGCCAGCAAGGGGTCTGGGGGAGGGCCCACTGAAGCTTTCTTT.

This clone was detected once. The gene calls are TRBV19 and TRBJ1-5; 8 positions agree with TRBD1. Germline V gene data show CDR1 as LNHDA and CDR2 as SQIVND (reference sequence). This CDR3 is built from 15 residues. Unmatched junction bases numbered 10, after V lost 6 bases and J lost 6 bases. This chain's CDR3 is CASRLLARGPQPQHF. In DNA, the CDR3 is TGTGCCAGTAGGTTGCTCGCCAGGGGGCCTCAGCCCCAGCATTTT.

The chain has TRBV9 and TRBJ1-4; 8 nucleotides line up with TRBD1. J was trimmed by 4 bases and V by 0 bases; bases with no gene match: 17. CDR1 and CDR2 (germline): SGDLS, YYNGEE. CDR3 length equals 20 residues. CDR3 residues: CASSVVPWGTGQGNNEKLFF. DNA of the CDR3: TGTGCCAGCAGCGTAGTACCGTGGGGGACAGGCCAAGGGAATAATGAAAAACTGTTTTTT.

The V gene is TRBV18, the J gene TRBJ1-1; TRBD1 matches 7 bases. CDR3 length: 11 residues. The trim removed 6 bases at V and 7 bases at J, leaving 2 bases unmatched. The germline CDR1 and CDR2 sequences are KGHSH and LQKENI. The CDR3 reads CASSDRNEAFF. In nucleotides, the CDR3 is TGTGCCAGCTCGGACAGGAATGAAGCTTTCTTT.

This chain joins TRBV24-1 and TRBJ1-6; D unclear. Trimming removed 5 bases at V and 10 bases at J, with 14 bases between. CDR3 length: 14 residues. Per the germline V gene, CDR1 is KGHDR and CDR2 is SFDVKD. The CDR3: CATSARGSESPLHF. CDR3 DNA sequence: TGTGCCACCAGTGCACGGGGATCGGAATCACCCCTCCACTTT.

This clone was counted at least ten times. The CDR3 sequence: CASSSPRTESSYNEQFF. The CDR3 region has the DNA TGTGCCAGCAGTTCACCTAGGACAGAAAGCTCCTACAATGAGCAGTTCTTC. The V and J genes are TRBV28 and TRBJ2-1, with D possibly matching TRBD1 (6 bases). CDR1 MDHEN and CDR2 SYDVKM come from the germline V gene. This CDR3 contains 17 residues. Trimming removed 4 bases from V and 0 bases from J, with 16 bases in between. Supplemented by reference TRBV28 and TRBJ2-1, the full variable domain reads DVKVTQSSRYLVKRTGEKVFLECVQDMDHENMFWYRQDPGLGLRLIYFSYDVKMKEKGDIPEGYSVSREKKERFSLILESASTNQTSMYLCASSSPRTESSYNEQFFGPGTRLTVL.

The rearrangement links TRBV10-3 to TRBJ2-1, with D maybe TRBD2 (6 bases). The CDR3 spans 14 residues. CDR1 ENHRY and CDR2 SYGVKD come from the germline V gene. V was clipped by 3 bases and J by 3 bases, with 9 bases between them. CDR3 coding DNA: TGTGCCATCAGTGACGGCGGGGTCTACAATGAGCAGTTCTTC. This translates into CAISDGGVYNEQFF.

V usage is TRBV7-9 and J usage is TRBJ1-5; possible D gene TRBD1, 6 bases. V was trimmed by 4 bases and J by 0 bases, leaving 10 bases between them. The CDR3 contains 15 residues. CDR1 is SEHNR, CDR2 FQNEAQ, per germline (reference sequence). CDR3 DNA sequence: TGTGCCAGCAGCTCATGGACAGATAGCAATCAGCCCCAGCATTTT. This gives the protein CASSSWTDSNQPQHF. Full variable domain (missing parts from reference TRBV7-9 and TRBJ1-5): DTGVSQNPRHKITKRGQNVTFRCDPISEHNRLYWYRQTLGQGPEFLTYFQNEAQLEKSRLLSDRFSAERPKGSFSTLEIQRTEQGDSAMYLCASSSWTDSNQPQHFGDGTRLSIL.

In nucleotides, the CDR3 is TGTGCCAGCAGTCGGGACACTGAAGCTTTCTTT. Amino acid sequence: CASSRDTEAFF. This chain links TRBV2 with TRBJ1-1; no definite D call. Per the germline V gene, CDR1 is SNHLY and CDR2 is FYNNEI. The ends were cut back, 5 bases at V and 3 bases at J, with 4 bases in the middle. This CDR3 contains 11 residues.

The chain is built from TRBV2 and TRBJ1-5; a weak D match, TRBD1 (5 bases). V lost 4 bases and J 4 bases, leaving 20 bases between the germline ends. The CDR3 is made up of 17 amino acids. CDR1 and CDR2 (germline): SNHLY, FYNNEI. The CDR3 is CASSGIAGQRANQPQHF. DNA of the CDR3: TGTGCCAGCAGTGGAATAGCGGGGCAGAGGGCGAATCAGCCCCAGCATTTT.

The V gene is TRBV7-2, the J gene TRBJ1-1; the D is unclear. The CDR3 consists of 9 residues. V gave up 7 bases and J gave up 10 bases, with 7 bases separating them. The germline V gene has CDR1 SGHTA and CDR2 FQGNSA. CDR3 region: CASTRGAFF. The CDR3 DNA reads TGTGCCAGCACCCGGGGAGCTTTCTTT.

The rearrangement links TRBV21-1 to TRBJ2-1; the tabulated D call, TRBD2, remains unverified against the DNA. TRBV21-1 is annotated as a pseudogene. The CDR3 length is 16 residues. The CDR3 loop is CASSKGRGISYNEQFF. The CDR3 DNA reads TGTGCCAGCAGCAAAGGGCGGGGGATCTCCTACAATGAGCAGTTCTTC.

The chain carries TRBV7-9 and TRBJ1-6; the match to TRBD1 covers 7 bases. The ends lost 5 bases at V and 9 bases at J; junction bases unmatched: 7. The CDR3 loop spans 14 amino acids. Germline V CDR1 and CDR2: SEHNR, FQNEAQ (reference sequence). This CDR3 is CASSPGGGSSPLHF. CDR3 bases: TGTGCCAGCAGCCCCGGAGGGGGCAGTTCACCCCTCCACTTT.

The chain links TRBV6-2 or TRBV6-3 to TRBJ1-5, with 7 nucleotides matching TRBD1. This CDR3 is built from 16 residues. Per the germline V gene, CDR1 is MNHEY and CDR2 is SVGEGT. The ends lost 7 bases at V and 4 bases at J; junction bases unmatched: 13. As DNA, the CDR3 is TGTGCCAGCACCCCCTTCGGGACAGAGGGGAATCAGCCCCAGCATTTT. This encodes CASTPFGTEGNQPQHF.

This rearrangement joins TRBV28 to TRBJ2-7, with 7 bases matching TRBD1. The V gene's germline CDR1 is MDHEN and CDR2 SYDVKM. The J segment lost 5 bases and the V segment lost 2 bases, leaving 12 bases of the junction unmatched. The CDR3 runs to 16 residues. CDR3 residues: CASSLLAGTVAHEQYF. The CDR3 nucleotides are TGTGCCAGCAGTTTACTTGCCGGGACAGTCGCTCACGAGCAGTACTTC.

The chain has TRBV9 and TRBJ2-7, with TRBD2 matching over 9 bases. From germline, CDR1 is SGDLS and CDR2 YYNGEE. The CDR3 is 15 residues long. V dropped 2 bases and J dropped 5; count of bases not matched to a gene: 8. The CDR3 bases are TGTGCCAGCAGCGTTGGTAGCGGGAGCGGCCACGAGCAGTACTTC. This sequence encodes CASSVGSGSGHEQYF.

This chain uses TRBV7-3 with TRBJ2-1; 14 nucleotides agree with TRBD2. V was pared by 5 bases and J by 9 bases, with 9 bases of the junction left unmatched. This CDR3 comprises 16 residues. Germline V gene data show CDR1 as SGHTA and CDR2 as FQGTGA. CDR3 nucleotide sequence: TGTGCCAGCAGCCCCGGGACTAGCGGGAGAGCTCCTGAGCAGTTCTTC. Its translation: CASSPGTSGRAPEQFF.

The rearrangement uses TRBV9 and TRBJ2-1, with TRBD2 matching 11 bases. In germline, CDR1 is SGDLS, CDR2 YYNGEE. The CDR3 length is 15 residues. The V gene end was trimmed by 0 bases and the J gene end by 7 bases; junction bases not matched to a gene: 3. DNA of the CDR3: TGTGCCAGCAGCGTAGGGGCTAGCGGGAGGAATGAGCAGTTCTTC. This sequence encodes CASSVGASGRNEQFF.